The 26 T cell receptor beta chains listed next were all sequenced from one sample in a study of CD8+ T cells in alopecia areata. Reverse transcription of extracted RNA yielded cDNA, which provided the sequencing template. This table comes from immunoSEQ multiplex PCR, and its TCRdb copy is limited to in-frame clones, with some not included. This table holds 110,000 or so clones, about two fifths found once. The sample comprised CD4+ T cells sorted from blood. Receptor source: a human donor with alopecia areata.

This clone came up a few times. The genes are TRBV7-9 and TRBJ2-1, with TRBD1 matching 9 bases. Losses at the gene ends were 4 bases for V and 7 bases for J; bases not matched to a gene: 8. Germline lookup yields CDR1 SEHNR and CDR2 FQNEAQ (reference sequence). This CDR3 region has 15 residues. CDR3 bases: TGTGCCAGCAGCTCATACAGGGGGCTTTCGAATGAGCAGTTCTTC. It encodes CASSSYRGLSNEQFF.

This clone was picked up a small number of times. The V and J genes are TRBV7-9 and TRBJ2-7, with TRBD1 matching 7 bases. This CDR3 has 15 residues. The germline V gene encodes CDR1 SEHNR and CDR2 FQNEAQ (reference sequence). With V trimmed by 5 bases and J by 2 bases, 9 bases remained unmatched. The CDR3 loop is CASSNRDSKTYEQYF. The CDR3 DNA is TGTGCCAGCAGCAACCGGGACAGCAAGACCTACGAGCAGTACTTC. The variable domain in full, completed from reference TRBV7-9 and TRBJ2-7, reads DTGVSQNPRHKITKRGQNVTFRCDPISEHNRLYWYRQTLGQGPEFLTYFQNEAQLEKSRLLSDRFSAERPKGSFSTLEIQRTEQGDSAMYLCASSNRDSKTYEQYFGPGTRLTVT.

This chain connects TRBV28 to TRBJ2-5; tentatively, D is TRBD1 (6 bases). The CDR3 has 14 residues. CDR1 is MDHEN, CDR2 SYDVKM, per germline. Trimming took off 2 bases at V and 5 bases at J, with 12 bases between the two ends. This CDR3 is CASSLGGASETQYF. The CDR3 nucleotides read TGTGCCAGCAGTTTAGGGGGCGCGTCTGAGACCCAGTACTTC.

This clone is medium-sized (0.01 to 0.1%) within its sample. The chain links TRBV5-8 to TRBJ2-6; 7 bases are a match to TRBD2. The J segment lost 2 bases and the V segment lost 3 bases, leaving 8 bases of the junction unmatched. Germline V gene lookup returns CDR1 SGHTS and CDR2 YDEGEE. CDR3 size: 17 residues. The CDR3 spells CASSSGTNPAGANVLTF. The CDR3 bases are TGTGCCAGCAGCTCCGGGACTAACCCAGCTGGGGCCAACGTCCTGACTTTC.

This clone has a handful of counts. This chain links TRBV29-1 with TRBJ1-1, with D maybe TRBD1 (5 bases). V lost 3 bases to trimming and J lost 4 bases, with 18 bases between them. This CDR3 region has 15 residues. Germline V gives CDR1 SQVTM, CDR2 ANQGSEA. This chain's CDR3 is CSVDRWGSGATEAFF. As DNA, the CDR3 is TGCAGCGTTGACCGATGGGGAAGCGGGGCCACTGAAGCTTTCTTT.

This clone was found a few times. The CDR3 spells CAWSVNTDRGTQYF. In nucleotides, the CDR3 is TGTGCCTGGAGTGTAAATACGGACCGGGGGACCCAGTACTTC. V and J are TRBV30 and TRBJ2-5; tentatively, D is TRBD2 (5 bases). The CDR3 contains 14 residues. Deletions cut 0 bases from V and 7 bases from J, with 15 bases between. The germline gives CDR1 GTSNPN, CDR2 SVGIG (reference sequence).

A few counts support this clone. The CDR3 here is CSARGGLQETQYF. The CDR3 DNA is TGCAGCGCGCGGGGGGGGTTACAAGAGACCCAGTACTTC. This chain links TRBV29-1 with TRBJ2-5, with 9 bases matching TRBD2. Germline CDR1 is SQVTM and CDR2 is ANQGSEA. The V gene end was trimmed by 7 bases and the J gene end by 2 bases; junction bases not matched to a gene: 5. This CDR3 spans 13 amino acids. Using reference TRBV29-1 and TRBJ2-5 for the parts outside the CDR3, the full variable domain is SAVISQKPSRDICQRGTSLTIQCQVDSQVTMMFWYRQQPGQSLTLIATANQGSEATYESGFVIDKFPISRPNLTFSTLTVSNMSPEDSSIYLCSARGGLQETQYFGPGTRLLVL.

The V call is TRBV23-1, the J call TRBJ1-2; D is possibly TRBD1 (5 bases). TRBV23-1 is designated an ORF whose function remains uncertain. Between the trimmed V and J ends, which lost 7 bases and 4 bases, there was a span of 7 bases. The CDR3 is 11 amino acids. The CDR3 reads CASTRGYGYTF. DNA for the CDR3: TGCGCCAGCACAAGGGGCTATGGCTACACCTTC.

The chain is built from TRBV29-1 and TRBJ1-1; a weak D match, TRBD1 (5 bases). CDR3 length: 11 amino acids. Trimming took off 4 bases at V and 10 bases at J, with 13 bases between the two ends. Germline V gene lookup returns CDR1 SQVTM and CDR2 ANQGSEA. For the CDR3, the DNA is TGCAGCGTTGTGGGGCAAGCGGGAGCTTTCTTT. As protein: CSVVGQAGAFF.

This clone was recorded a few times. The rearrangement joins TRBV4-1 to TRBJ1-5; D is unclear. V lost 4 bases and J lost 0, with 10 bases in between. Germline values: CDR1 MGHRA, CDR2 YSYEKL. This CDR3 comprises 15 residues. CDR3 amino acids: CASSPLPISNQPQHF. DNA of the CDR3: TGCGCCAGCAGCCCTCTTCCTATTAGCAATCAGCCCCAGCATTTT.

The sample holds a few counts of this clone. The CDR3 bases are TGCAGCGTCCCCACTAGCGGGGGGCCCCCCGATACGCAGTATTTT. Its translation is CSVPTSGGPPDTQYF. The chain links TRBV29-1 to TRBJ2-3; TRBD2 matches 12 bases. Germline values: CDR1 SQVTM, CDR2 ANQGSEA. This CDR3 has 15 residues. V shed 6 bases, J shed 6 bases, and the junction held 10 bases outside the gene matches.

The chain has TRBV28 and TRBJ2-3; D is uncertain. V lost 3 bases to trimming and J lost 6 bases, with 10 bases between them. Per the germline V gene, CDR1 is MDHEN and CDR2 is SYDVKM. CDR3 length: 13 residues. The CDR3 protein is CASSFPQADTQYF. The CDR3 DNA is TGTGCCAGCAGTTTCCCTCAGGCGGATACGCAGTATTTT.

This chain connects TRBV10-3 to TRBJ2-5, with TRBD1 matching over 11 bases. Trimming at V came to 5 bases and at J to 5 bases, leaving 7 bases not matched to a gene. The CDR3 is 15 residues long. Per germline, CDR1 ENHRY and CDR2 SYGVKD. The chain's CDR3 is CAISWTGGSGETQYF. The CDR3 DNA is TGTGCCATCAGTTGGACAGGGGGCTCTGGGGAGACCCAGTACTTC.

This rearrangement joins TRBV5-1 to TRBJ2-3, with no clear D. Per the germline V gene, CDR1 is SGHRS and CDR2 is YFSETQ. The CDR3 is made up of 12 amino acids. Trimming pared 1 base from V and 4 bases from J, leaving 4 bases between. The CDR3 is CASSLYADTQYF. The CDR3 DNA reads TGCGCCAGCAGCTTGTATGCAGATACGCAGTATTTT.

V and J are TRBV18 and TRBJ2-1; 9 positions agree with TRBD2. Trimming removed 6 bases from V and 9 bases from J; junction bases left unmatched: 12. Germline CDR1 reads KGHSH; CDR2 reads LQKENI. The CDR3 spans 15 residues. CDR3 nucleotide sequence: TGTGCCAGCTCCAACCCCACCGCTAGCGGGGTTGAGCAGTTCTTC. Translating it yields CASSNPTASGVEQFF.

V gene TRBV29-1 combines with J gene TRBJ2-7, with TRBD2 matching over 7 bases. CDR3 length: 14 amino acids. V was pared by 3 bases and J by 3 bases, with 8 bases of the junction left unmatched. Germline lookup yields CDR1 SQVTM and CDR2 ANQGSEA. The CDR3 DNA follows: TGCAGCGTTGATGGGTTCGGGGGGAGCTACGAGCAGTACTTC. Translated, it gives CSVDGFGGSYEQYF.

This clone was recorded a few times. This CDR3 reads CSVGIVERISYEQYF. In DNA, the CDR3 is TGCAGCGTTGGAATCGTGGAACGTATCTCCTACGAGCAGTACTTC. The chain has TRBV29-1 and TRBJ2-7; D gene uncertain. Germline-derived CDR1 and CDR2 are SQVTM and ANQGSEA. The CDR3 loop spans 15 amino acids. V was trimmed by 4 bases and J by 0 bases, leaving 16 bases between them.

This clone turned up a few times. The chain links TRBV18 to TRBJ2-1; 7 bases align to TRBD2. Germline V gives CDR1 KGHSH, CDR2 LQKENI. J lost 3 bases, V lost 4 bases, and 12 bases had no gene match. This CDR3 is 17 amino acids long. The CDR3: CASSRERAGVLYNEQFF. CDR3 DNA: TGTGCCAGCTCACGAGAGCGGGCGGGGGTGCTCTACAATGAGCAGTTCTTC.

This chain links TRBV5-1 with TRBJ2-7; a weak D match, TRBD2 (5 bases). Per the germline V gene, CDR1 is SGHRS and CDR2 is YFSETQ. This CDR3 comprises 15 residues. Trimming took off 2 bases at V and 1 base at J, with 13 bases between the two ends. The DNA of the CDR3 is TGCGCCAGCAGCTTCTCAGGACTCGGATCCTACGAGCAGTACTTC. Translating it yields CASSFSGLGSYEQYF.

A few counts support this clone. The same CDR3 can be traced to other DNA sequences in this sample. The chain links TRBV29-1 to TRBJ1-1; D uncertain. Trimming cost V 3 bases and J 5 bases, with 7 bases left between them. This CDR3 spans 11 amino acids. CDR1 SQVTM and CDR2 ANQGSEA come from the germline V gene. The CDR3 reads CSVERNTEAFF. In DNA, the CDR3 is TGCAGCGTTGAGAGGAATACTGAAGCTTTCTTT. The full variable domain, rest sourced from reference TRBV29-1 and TRBJ1-1, is SAVISQKPSRDICQRGTSLTIQCQVDSQVTMMFWYRQQPGQSLTLIATANQGSEATYESGFVIDKFPISRPNLTFSTLTVSNMSPEDSSIYLCSVERNTEAFFGQGTRLTVV.

The chain uses TRBV29-1 and TRBJ1-2; 7 nucleotides line up with TRBD1. V was clipped by 2 bases and J by 4 bases; unmatched bases: 1. The CDR3 spans 12 residues. CDR1 is SQVTM and CDR2 is ANQGSEA in the germline V gene. CDR3 DNA: TGCAGCGTTGAAAACAGGGGCTATGGCTACACCTTC. It encodes CSVENRGYGYTF.

This chain joins TRBV7-2 and TRBJ2-3; no definite D call. Germline lookup yields CDR1 SGHTA and CDR2 FQGNSA. The length of the CDR3 is 13 residues. Deletions cut 5 bases from V and 6 bases from J, with 12 bases between. The CDR3 loop is CASSPWRGDTQYF. As DNA, the CDR3 is TGTGCCAGCAGCCCGTGGCGTGGTGATACGCAGTATTTT.

This clone has a handful of counts. V gene TRBV7-2 combines with J gene TRBJ1-2; D is unresolved. The germline V and J ends were trimmed by 1 base and 7 bases, with 7 bases remaining between them. The CDR3 totals 12 residues. The germline CDR1 and CDR2 sequences are SGHTA and FQGNSA. The CDR3 region is CASSLVGIGYTF. The CDR3 nucleotides are TGTGCCAGCAGCTTAGTAGGGATTGGCTACACCTTC.

The sample holds a few counts of this clone. The CDR3 here is CSVEVSSGANVLTF. Here the CDR3 DNA reads TGCAGCGTTGAAGTTTCCTCTGGGGCCAACGTCCTGACTTTC. This rearrangement joins TRBV29-1 to TRBJ2-6; no clear D gene. This CDR3 contains 14 residues. Germline lookup yields CDR1 SQVTM and CDR2 ANQGSEA. The V and J ends lost 1 base and 0 bases respectively, with 4 bases between them.

The chain carries TRBV2 and TRBJ1-4; tentatively, D is TRBD1 (6 bases). The germline V and J ends were trimmed by 8 bases and 6 bases, with 16 bases remaining between them. Germline V gene lookup returns CDR1 SNHLY and CDR2 FYNNEI. CDR3 length: 14 amino acids. This CDR3 reads CASGTGLRDEKLFF. In nucleotides, the CDR3 is TGTGCCAGCGGAACAGGGCTCCGGGATGAAAAACTGTTTTTT.

The chain carries TRBV5-1 and TRBJ2-7, with 9 bases matching TRBD2. V lost 0 bases, J lost 7 bases, and 8 bases stayed unmatched. The CDR3 extends over 15 amino acids. Germline V gene data show CDR1 as SGHRS and CDR2 as YFSETQ. CDR3 nucleotide sequence: TGCGCCAGCAGCTTGGAGGCTAGCGGGACCACGGAGCAGTACTTC. Amino acid sequence: CASSLEASGTTEQYF.